The 19 T cell receptor beta chains below all came from one sample that was sequenced in a study of blood T cell repertoires in COVID-19. TCRdb's table, derived via immunoSEQ multiplex PCR, lists solely in-frame clones and lacks some. Of about 130,000 clones detected, more than 75% appear once; the ten largest clones hold around 16%. The material sequenced was peripheral blood. These receptors all come from a woman in her forties or fifties who had recovered from COVID-19.

The V gene is TRBV7-3, the J gene TRBJ2-1; D gene unclear. The CDR3 contains 13 residues. Germline values: CDR1 SGHTA, CDR2 FQGTGA. Trimming stripped 2 bases from V and 4 bases from J, with 6 bases between. The CDR3 protein is CASSLGQYNEQFF. In DNA form, the CDR3 reads TGTGCCAGCAGCTTAGGGCAATACAATGAGCAGTTCTTC.

V gene TRBV11-2 combines with J gene TRBJ2-5, with D hard to call. The V gene's germline CDR1 is SGHAT and CDR2 FQNNGV. The V and J ends lost 3 bases and 7 bases respectively, with 15 bases between them. The CDR3 consists of 14 residues. The CDR3 nucleotides are TGTGCCAGCAGCTTTTGGGCAGCCAGGTCGACCCAGTACTTC. Translation gives CASSFWAARSTQYF.

The rearrangement links TRBV7-2 to TRBJ2-1, with 13 bases lining up with TRBD2. Germline V gene data show CDR1 as SGHTA and CDR2 as FQGNSA. The CDR3 loop spans 16 amino acids. The junction had 11 bases not matched to a gene; V was cut back by 5 bases and J by 10 bases. CDR3 amino acids: CASSTRTSGRGGEQFF. The CDR3 nucleotides read TGTGCCAGCAGCACCCGGACTAGCGGGAGAGGAGGGGAGCAGTTCTTC.

The chain uses TRBV7-2 and TRBJ2-3; a weak D match, TRBD2 (7 bases). Trimming removed 5 bases from V and 0 bases from J, with 12 bases in between. The CDR3 spans 15 residues. Germline values: CDR1 SGHTA, CDR2 FQGNSA. CDR3 protein: CASSPRGGSTDTQYF. The CDR3 DNA sequence: TGTGCCAGCAGCCCCCGCGGGGGCAGCACAGATACGCAGTATTTT.

This chain uses TRBV5-8 with TRBJ2-7; TRBD1 matches at 12 bases. Germline assignment: CDR1 SGHTS and CDR2 YDEGEE. The V segment lost 4 bases and the J segment 4 bases; nucleotides outside the gene matches: 6. The CDR3 has 15 amino acids. Here the CDR3 reads CASSPGTGGEYEQYF. The CDR3 nucleotides are TGTGCCAGCAGCCCGGGGACAGGGGGCGAATACGAGCAGTACTTC.

This rearrangement joins TRBV12-3 or TRBV12-4 to TRBJ1-2, with D possibly being TRBD1 (5 bases). CDR3 length equals 12 residues. Trimming stripped 2 bases from V and 7 bases from J, with 8 bases between. Here the CDR3 DNA reads TGTGCCAGCAGTTTACAGGGTGTTGGCTACACCTTC. Amino acids: CASSLQGVGYTF.

The chain carries TRBV19 and TRBJ2-1; 8 nucleotides agree with TRBD2. Germline trimming cut 3 bases from V and 14 bases from J; bases unmatched to any gene: 3. The V gene's germline CDR1 is LNHDA and CDR2 SQIVND (reference sequence). The CDR3 runs 11 residues. CDR3 DNA sequence: TGTGCCAGTAGTATTGGGACTAGTAAGTTCTTC. Protein sequence: CASSIGTSKFF.

This clone has only one observation. The chain carries TRBV7-2 and TRBJ2-5; 7 positions match TRBD2. Germline assignment: CDR1 SGHTA and CDR2 FQGNSA. The length of the CDR3 is 14 residues. The junction had 4 bases not matched to a gene; V was cut back by 5 bases and J by 1 base. In DNA, the CDR3 is TGTGCCAGCAGCCCCGGGAGGTCCCAAGAGACCCAGTACTTC. It is translated as CASSPGRSQETQYF.

The chain uses TRBV5-1 and TRBJ1-2; D is uncertain. Trimming left V 0 bases short and J 2 bases short, with 8 bases between. From germline, CDR1 is SGHRS and CDR2 YFSETQ. The CDR3 extends over 14 amino acids. CDR3 bases: TGCGCCAGCAGCTTGGTTACTACCAACTATGGCTACACCTTC. This gives the protein CASSLVTTNYGYTF.

The chain carries TRBV6-2 or TRBV6-3 and TRBJ2-1, with TRBD2 identical over 11 bases. Per the germline V gene, CDR1 is MNHEY and CDR2 is SVGEGT. The CDR3 runs 14 residues. J gave up 7 bases and V 4 bases, and 3 bases lay outside the gene matches. CDR3 DNA: TGTGCCAGCAGTTCTAGCGGGGGGCTAAATGAGCAGTTCTTC. Translated: CASSSSGGLNEQFF.

V usage is TRBV7-2 and J usage is TRBJ1-1, with a weak D call TRBD1 (5 bases). The CDR3 covers 15 residues. Trimming left V 4 bases short and J 11 bases short, with 23 bases between. CDR1 and CDR2 (germline): SGHTA, FQGNSA. This chain's CDR3 is CASSSQNHGGRGAFF. DNA of the CDR3: TGTGCCAGCAGCTCGCAGAATCACGGGGGGAGAGGGGCTTTCTTT.

The J gene is TRBJ2-7, the V gene TRBV29-1; D gene uncertain. Germline V gene sequence: CDR1 SQVTM, CDR2 ANQGSEA. This CDR3 has 13 amino acids. The V end lost 7 bases, the J end lost 5 bases, and 18 bases lay between the germline ends. This CDR3 reads CSAKRSSTHEQYF. The CDR3 DNA is TGCAGCGCCAAGAGGTCTTCCACTCACGAGCAGTACTTC.

This chain uses TRBV10-3 with TRBJ2-2, with 7 nucleotides matching TRBD2. J was trimmed by 6 bases and V by 4 bases; bases with no gene match: 2. CDR1 is ENHRY and CDR2 is SYGVKD in the germline V gene. This CDR3 is 13 amino acids long. Written as DNA, the CDR3 is TGTGCCATCAGTGTCACTAGCGCCGGGGAGCTGTTTTTT. Translated: CAISVTSAGELFF.

The table lists this clone with a few counts. The chain links TRBV7-2 to TRBJ1-2; possible D gene TRBD1, 5 bases. The CDR3 covers 14 residues. V dropped 1 base and J dropped 8 bases, with 14 bases sitting between them. Germline assignment: CDR1 SGHTA and CDR2 FQGNSA. For the CDR3, the DNA is TGTGCCAGCAGCTTAGGCGAGGGGAGGGGCGGCTACACCTTC. Protein: CASSLGEGRGGYTF.

The CDR3 loop is CASSQDVLNNEQFF. The CDR3 DNA reads as TGTGCCAGCAGCCAAGATGTACTGAACAATGAGCAGTTCTTC. V gene TRBV4-2 combines with J gene TRBJ2-1; D not resolved. The CDR3 loop spans 14 amino acids. Per germline, CDR1 LGHNA and CDR2 YNFKEQ. The ends were cut back, 0 bases at V and 5 bases at J, with 8 bases in the middle.

The rearrangement joins TRBV18 to TRBJ2-1, with no clear D. The length of the CDR3 is 15 residues. The germline CDR1 and CDR2 sequences are KGHSH and LQKENI. The V gene lost 2 bases and the J gene lost 0 bases, with 8 bases spanning the gap. CDR3 sequence: CASSPSVSSYNEQFF. Written as DNA, the CDR3 is TGTGCCAGCTCACCAAGCGTAAGCTCCTACAATGAGCAGTTCTTC.

The rearrangement links TRBV7-3 to TRBJ2-5, with TRBD1 as a possible D gene (5 bases). The V gene lost 1 base and the J gene lost 5 bases, with 11 bases spanning the gap. Looked up from germline, CDR1 is SGHTA and CDR2 is FQGTGA. This CDR3 has 14 amino acids. The CDR3 sequence is CASSLNGARETQYF. CDR3 DNA sequence: TGTGCCAGCAGCTTAAATGGGGCACGGGAGACCCAGTACTTC.

The chain is built from TRBV29-1 and TRBJ2-1; no reliable D call. The CDR3 is made up of 14 amino acids. With 4 bases removed from V and 0 bases from J, the gap between germline ends came to 10 bases. Germline CDR1 SQVTM, CDR2 ANQGSEA. CDR3 amino acids: CSVVSASSYNEQFF. The DNA of the CDR3 is TGCAGCGTTGTGAGCGCAAGCTCCTACAATGAGCAGTTCTTC.

The rearrangement joins TRBV30 to TRBJ2-7, with unresolved D. The CDR3 is 12 residues long. Germline-derived CDR1 and CDR2 are GTSNPN and SVGIG (reference sequence). The V gene lost 0 bases and the J gene lost 4 bases, with 7 bases spanning the gap. CDR3 region: CAWSVLRYEQYF. CDR3 nucleotide sequence: TGTGCCTGGAGTGTATTACGGTACGAGCAGTACTTC.